Reported below is one T cell receptor beta chain. This sample is drawn from a study of HIV-infected patients and healthy controls. The CDR3 is 13 amino acids. CDR1 is SGDLS and CDR2 is YYNGEE in the germline V gene. V lost 1 base to trimming and J lost 5 bases, with 7 bases between them. Each CDR3 protein gets one entry after TCRdb re-called the 5' RACE reads with MiXCR. The sample holds under 70,000 distinct CDR3 sequences; 19% are singletons and the top ten take more than 1.3%. The genes are TRBV9 and TRBJ1-5, with D uncertain. This clonotype originated in a human donor in good health. The sequencing input was CD4+ T cells from blood. Here the CDR3 reads CASSVTGYQPQHF. The CDR3 nucleotides are TGTGCCAGCAGCGTAACCGGATATCAGCCCCAGCATTTT.